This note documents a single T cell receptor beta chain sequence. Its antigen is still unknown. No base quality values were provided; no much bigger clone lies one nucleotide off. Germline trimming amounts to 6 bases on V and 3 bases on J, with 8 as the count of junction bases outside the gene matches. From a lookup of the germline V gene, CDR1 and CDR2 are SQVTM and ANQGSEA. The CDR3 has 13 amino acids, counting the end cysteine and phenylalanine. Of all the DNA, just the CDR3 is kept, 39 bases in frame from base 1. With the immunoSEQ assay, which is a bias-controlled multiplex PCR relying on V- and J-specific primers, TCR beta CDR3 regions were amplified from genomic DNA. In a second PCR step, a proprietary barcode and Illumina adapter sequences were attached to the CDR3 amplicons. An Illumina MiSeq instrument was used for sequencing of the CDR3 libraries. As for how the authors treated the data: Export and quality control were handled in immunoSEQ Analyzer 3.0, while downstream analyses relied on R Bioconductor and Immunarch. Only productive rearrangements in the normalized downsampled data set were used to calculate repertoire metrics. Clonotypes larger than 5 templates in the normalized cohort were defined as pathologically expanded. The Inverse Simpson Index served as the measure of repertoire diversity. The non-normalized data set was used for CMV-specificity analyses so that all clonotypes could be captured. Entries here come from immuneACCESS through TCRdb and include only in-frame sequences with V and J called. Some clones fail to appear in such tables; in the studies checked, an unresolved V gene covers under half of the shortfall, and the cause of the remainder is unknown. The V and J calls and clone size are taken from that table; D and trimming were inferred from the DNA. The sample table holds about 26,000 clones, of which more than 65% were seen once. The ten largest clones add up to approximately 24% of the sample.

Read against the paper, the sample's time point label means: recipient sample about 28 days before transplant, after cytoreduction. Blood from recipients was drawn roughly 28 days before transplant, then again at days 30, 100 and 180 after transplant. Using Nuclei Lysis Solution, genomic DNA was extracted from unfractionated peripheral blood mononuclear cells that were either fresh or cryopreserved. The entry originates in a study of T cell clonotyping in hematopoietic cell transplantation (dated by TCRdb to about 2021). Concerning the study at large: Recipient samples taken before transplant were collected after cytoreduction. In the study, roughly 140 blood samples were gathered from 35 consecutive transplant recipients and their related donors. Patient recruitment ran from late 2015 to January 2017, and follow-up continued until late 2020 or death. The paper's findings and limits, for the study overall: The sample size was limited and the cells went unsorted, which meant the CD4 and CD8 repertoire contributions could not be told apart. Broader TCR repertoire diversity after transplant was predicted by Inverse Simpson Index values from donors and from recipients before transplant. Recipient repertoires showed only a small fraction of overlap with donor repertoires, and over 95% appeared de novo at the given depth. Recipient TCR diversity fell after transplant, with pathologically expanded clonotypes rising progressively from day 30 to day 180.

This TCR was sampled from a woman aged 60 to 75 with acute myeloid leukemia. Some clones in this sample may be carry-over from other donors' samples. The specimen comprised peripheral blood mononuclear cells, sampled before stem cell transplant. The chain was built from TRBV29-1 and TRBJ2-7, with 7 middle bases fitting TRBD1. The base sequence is TGCAGCGTAGCAACAGGGGCCCTCTACGAGCAGTACTTC. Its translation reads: CSVATGALYEQYF.